This entry lists 9 T cell receptor beta chains sequenced from one sample in a study of blood T cell repertoires in COVID-19. This table comes from immunoSEQ multiplex PCR, and its TCRdb copy is limited to in-frame clones, with some not included. This sample has 26,000 or so clones, with 90% found just once. The sequencing input was peripheral blood. The origin of the receptors is a man aged 65 to 85 with acute or convalescent COVID-19.

This clone was detected only once. The chain is built from TRBV7-9 and TRBJ1-2; D unresolved. The CDR3 extends over 11 amino acids. Germline CDR1 is SEHNR and CDR2 is FQNEAQ (reference sequence). V shed 5 bases and J shed 8 bases, with 9 bases lying between them. DNA for the CDR3: TGTGCCAGCAGCCCGACGCGGGGCTACACCTTC. Protein sequence: CASSPTRGYTF.

CDR3 bases: TGTGCCAGCAGCTTTGGGACAGCTGCGAACACCGGGGAGCTGTTTTTT. Translation: CASSFGTAANTGELFF. The chain joins TRBV11-3 to TRBJ2-2; TRBD1 aligns across 7 bases. CDR1 is SGHNT, CDR2 YENEEA, per germline. The CDR3 consists of 16 residues. With V trimmed by 3 bases and J by 0 bases, 4 bases remained unmatched.

The chain couples TRBV7-9 to TRBJ2-3, with 7 bases fitting TRBD2. The CDR3 covers 14 residues. Germline trimming cut 4 bases from V and 3 bases from J; bases unmatched to any gene: 4. Looked up from germline, CDR1 is SEHNR and CDR2 is FQNEAQ (reference sequence). The CDR3 region has the DNA TGTGCCAGCAGCTCCCTAGCGGATACAGATACGCAGTATTTT. This sequence encodes CASSSLADTDTQYF.

This chain joins TRBV21-1 and TRBJ2-1; TRBD2, the table's D call, was not compared with the DNA. TRBV21-1 is a pseudogene. The CDR3 spans 17 residues. The DNA for the CDR3 is TGTGCCAGCAGCAACGGACTCTACCTATACATCCCGAATGAGCAGTTCTTC. This gives the protein CASSNGLYLYIPNEQFF.

The rearrangement links TRBV6-5 to TRBJ2-1; TRBD2 aligns across 9 bases. Trimming removed 7 bases from V and 10 bases from J; junction bases left unmatched: 14. This CDR3 spans 15 amino acids. CDR1 is MNHEY, CDR2 SVGAGI, per germline. CDR3 amino acids: CASTPGASGISEQFF. Here the CDR3 DNA reads TGTGCCAGCACCCCGGGGGCTAGCGGGATCTCCGAGCAGTTCTTC.

V is TRBV7-8 and J is TRBJ2-1; 8 positions agree with TRBD2. CDR1 and CDR2 from the germline V gene are SGHVS and FQNEAQ. The V and J ends lost 5 bases and 0 bases, in that order; junction bases with no gene match: 6. This CDR3 is 16 amino acids long. This chain's CDR3 is CASSLLADSSYNEQFF. The CDR3 nucleotides read TGTGCCAGCAGCCTACTAGCGGACAGCTCCTACAATGAGCAGTTCTTC.

This clone showed up just once. The gene calls are TRBV6-5 and TRBJ1-4; D is unclear. Trimming took 6 bases from V and 5 from J, leaving 10 bases between them. Per the germline V gene, CDR1 is MNHEY and CDR2 is SVGAGI. The CDR3 has 13 amino acids. The CDR3 loop is CASSPRPNEKLFF. CDR3 nucleotide sequence: TGTGCCAGCAGCCCGCGCCCCAATGAAAAACTGTTTTTT.

The chain is built from TRBV5-4 and TRBJ2-7, with D possibly TRBD2 on 6 matching bases. V was cut by 5 bases and J by 4 bases, with 13 bases left in between. Germline CDR1 and CDR2: SGHNT and YYREEE (reference sequence). The CDR3 contains 13 residues. In nucleotides, the CDR3 is TGTGCCAGCAGATTCACCGGGACTTACGAGCAGTACTTC. This translates into CASRFTGTYEQYF.

V and J are TRBV3-1 (or the pseudogene TRBV3-2) and TRBJ2-1, with D possibly matching TRBD1 (6 bases). This CDR3 region has 15 residues. The ends were cut back, 2 bases at V and 7 bases at J, with 15 bases in the middle. The germline V gene encodes CDR1 LGHDT and CDR2 YNNKEL (reference sequence). CDR3: CASSQPTGFSNEQFF. As DNA, the CDR3 is TGTGCCAGCAGCCAACCTACAGGGTTTTCGAATGAGCAGTTCTTC.